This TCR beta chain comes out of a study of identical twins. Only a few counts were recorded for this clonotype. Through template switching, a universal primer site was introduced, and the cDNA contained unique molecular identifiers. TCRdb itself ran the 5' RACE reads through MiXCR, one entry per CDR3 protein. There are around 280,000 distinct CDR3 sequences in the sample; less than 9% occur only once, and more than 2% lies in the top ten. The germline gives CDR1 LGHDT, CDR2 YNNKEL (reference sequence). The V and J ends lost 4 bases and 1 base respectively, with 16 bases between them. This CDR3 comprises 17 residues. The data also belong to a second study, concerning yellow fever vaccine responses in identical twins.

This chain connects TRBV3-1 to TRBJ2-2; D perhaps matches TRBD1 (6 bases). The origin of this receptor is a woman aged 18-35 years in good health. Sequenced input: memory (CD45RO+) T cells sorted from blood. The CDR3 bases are TGTGCCAGCAGCCCCTTACCTAAGACAGGGAACACCGGGGAGCTGTTTTTT. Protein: CASSPLPKTGNTGELFF.